This T cell receptor beta chain was recorded in a study of beta chain features in type 1 diabetes. General study findings and limits: In type 1 diabetes patients, VDJ junctions had fewer insertions; deletions at these junctions were more frequent. TCRB CDR3s from Type 1 diabetes patients were moderately but significantly shorter in all four CD4+ subsets.

Investigators reverse transcribed all isolated RNA, so they sequenced expressed TCRB transcripts. Sequencing of naive, central memory and regulatory T cell samples gave an average of about 3.9 million reads. TCRdb's copy holds only in-frame clones and misses some; the assay was immunoSEQ multiplex PCR. The table shows almost 350,000 clones, with roughly 9% occurring only once. Comments on this clone: The antigen is undetermined.

CDR1 and CDR2 from the germline V gene are LGHNA and YSLEER. Trimming removed 1 base from V and 4 bases from J; junction bases left unmatched: 10. The CDR3 is 18 residues long. This sequence joins TRBV4-3 and TRBJ2-3, with 11 positions matching TRBD2. The specimen sequenced was central memory CD4+ T cells from blood. The receptor was isolated from a man younger than 40 with type 1 diabetes. The CDR3 DNA reads as TGCGCCAGCAGCCAAGGGGATAGCGGGGGGGCCAGGGCAGATACGCAGTATTTT. It codes for CASSQGDSGGARADTQYF.